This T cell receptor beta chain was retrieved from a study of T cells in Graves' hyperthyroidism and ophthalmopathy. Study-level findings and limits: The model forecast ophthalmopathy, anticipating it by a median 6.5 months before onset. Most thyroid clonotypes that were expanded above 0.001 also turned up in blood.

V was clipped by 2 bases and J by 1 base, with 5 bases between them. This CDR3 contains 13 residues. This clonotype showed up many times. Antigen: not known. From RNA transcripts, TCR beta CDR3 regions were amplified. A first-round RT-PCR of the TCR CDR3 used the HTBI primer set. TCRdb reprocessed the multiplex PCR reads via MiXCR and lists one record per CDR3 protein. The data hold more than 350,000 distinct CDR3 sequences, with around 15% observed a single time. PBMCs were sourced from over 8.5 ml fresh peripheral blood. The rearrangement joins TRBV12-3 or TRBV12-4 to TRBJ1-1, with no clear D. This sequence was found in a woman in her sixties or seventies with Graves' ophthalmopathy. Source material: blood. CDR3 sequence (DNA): TGTGCCAGCAGTTTACTCGCGAACACTGAAGCTTTCTTT. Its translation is CASSLLANTEAFF.